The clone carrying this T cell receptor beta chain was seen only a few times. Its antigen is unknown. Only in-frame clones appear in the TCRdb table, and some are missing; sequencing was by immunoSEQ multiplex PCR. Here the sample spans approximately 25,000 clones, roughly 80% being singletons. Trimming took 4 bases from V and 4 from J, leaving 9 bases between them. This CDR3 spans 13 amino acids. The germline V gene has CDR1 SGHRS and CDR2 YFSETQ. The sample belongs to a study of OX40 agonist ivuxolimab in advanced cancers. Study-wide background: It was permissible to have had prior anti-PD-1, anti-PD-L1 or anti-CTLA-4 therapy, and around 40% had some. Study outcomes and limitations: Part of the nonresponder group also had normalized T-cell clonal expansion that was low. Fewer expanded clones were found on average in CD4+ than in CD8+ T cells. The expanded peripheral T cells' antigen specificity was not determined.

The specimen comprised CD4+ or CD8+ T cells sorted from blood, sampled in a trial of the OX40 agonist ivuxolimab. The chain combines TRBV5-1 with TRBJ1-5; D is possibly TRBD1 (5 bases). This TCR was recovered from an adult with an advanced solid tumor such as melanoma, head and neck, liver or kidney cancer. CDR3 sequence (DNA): TGCGCCAGCAGCACGGGGCTTAATCAGCCCCAGCATTTT. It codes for CASSTGLNQPQHF.